This TCR beta chain originates from a study of T-cell memory formation after mild COVID-19. The wider study: Largely donor-specific sequence clusters came from a couple of donors. Findings and limits, study-wide: Mainly CM and EM harbored the contracting CD4+ clones; mainly EMRA harbored the CD8+ ones.

This clonotype was observed a handful of times. Its specificity is not known. TCR alpha and TCR beta cDNA libraries carrying sample barcodes and UMIs were produced by 5'RACE using constant-segment primers. TCRdb used MiXCR to reprocess the 5' RACE reads, holding one entry per CDR3 protein. The table includes about 560,000 distinct CDR3 sequences, approximately 15% detected once. Trimming shortened V by 1 base and J by 7 bases, and 6 bases separated the two germline ends. The CDR3 has 11 residues. The V gene's germline CDR1 is GTSNPN and CDR2 SVGIG (reference sequence). The sequenced sample was PBMCs or a T cell subset sorted from them (not recorded which). J is TRBJ2-3 and V is TRBV30, with unresolved D. The receptor comes from an adult woman who had mild COVID-19 (a few samples of this study predate the infection). Cell type and time point are not known. CDR3 loop: CAWSGGNTQYF. DNA of the CDR3: TGTGCCTGGAGTGGGGGAAATACGCAGTATTTT. Supplemented by reference TRBV30 and TRBJ2-3, the full variable domain reads SQTIHQWPATLVQPVGSPLSLECTVEGTSNPNLYWYRQAAGRGLQLLFYSVGIGQISSEVPQNLSASRPQDRQFILSSKKLLLSDSGFYLCAWSGGNTQYFGPGTRLTVL.